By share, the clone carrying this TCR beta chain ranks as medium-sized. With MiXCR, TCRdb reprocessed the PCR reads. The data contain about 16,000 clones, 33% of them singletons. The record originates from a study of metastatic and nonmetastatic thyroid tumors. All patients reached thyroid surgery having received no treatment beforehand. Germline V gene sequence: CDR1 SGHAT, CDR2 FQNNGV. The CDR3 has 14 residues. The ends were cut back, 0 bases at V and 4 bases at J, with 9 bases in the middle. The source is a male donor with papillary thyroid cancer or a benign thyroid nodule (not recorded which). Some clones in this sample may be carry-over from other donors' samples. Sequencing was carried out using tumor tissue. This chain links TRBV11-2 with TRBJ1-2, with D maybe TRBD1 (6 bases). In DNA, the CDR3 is TGTGCCAGCAGCTTAGACAGGGGAGGCTATGGCTACACCTTC. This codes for CASSLDRGGYGYTF.